This entry lists 21 T cell receptor beta chains sequenced from one sample in a study of cytomegalovirus exposure and HLA in healthy donors. The PCR contained 60 Vbeta and 13 Jbeta primers. Only in-frame clones appear in the TCRdb table, and some are missing; sequencing was by immunoSEQ multiplex PCR. The sample contains 100,000 to 150,000 clones, 65% to 80% of which appear only once. Sequenced material: PBMCs. The receptor set was obtained from a young woman in good health and CMV-seronegative.

The chain recombines TRBV30 with TRBJ2-1, with TRBD2 identical over 11 bases. This CDR3 has 15 amino acids. CDR1 is GTSNPN, CDR2 SVGIG, per germline (reference sequence). The V gene end was trimmed by 5 bases and the J gene end by 8 bases; junction bases not matched to a gene: 11. CDR3 bases: TGTGCCTGGGGGGAGGGGACTAGCGGTATCGATGAGCAGTTCTTC. Protein sequence: CAWGEGTSGIDEQFF.

The rearrangement joins TRBV5-4 to TRBJ2-7; 9 bases match TRBD1. The CDR3 covers 13 residues. Per germline, CDR1 SGHNT and CDR2 YYREEE (reference sequence). The junction had 0 bases not matched to a gene; V was cut back by 0 bases and J by 5 bases. CDR3 sequence: CASSLGTGDEQYF. The CDR3 DNA reads TGTGCCAGCAGCTTGGGGACAGGGGACGAGCAGTACTTC.

The chain links TRBV30 to TRBJ2-1; 12 bases map to TRBD2. Trimming removed 2 bases from V and 7 bases from J; junction bases left unmatched: 3. Germline V gene sequence: CDR1 GTSNPN, CDR2 SVGIG (reference sequence). This CDR3 is 14 amino acids long. The CDR3 sequence: CAWSLAGGWNEQFF. Written as DNA, the CDR3 is TGTGCCTGGAGTCTAGCGGGAGGGTGGAATGAGCAGTTCTTC.

This clone turned up a few times. The V and J genes are TRBV7-8 and TRBJ2-7, with 9 bases fitting TRBD2. The CDR3 contains 16 residues. The ends lost 1 base at V and 4 bases at J; junction bases unmatched: 8. The germline CDR1 and CDR2 sequences are SGHVS and FQNEAQ. In DNA form, the CDR3 reads TGTGCCAGCAGCTTAGATCCCCTAGCGGGATCATACGAGCAGTACTTC. Translating gives CASSLDPLAGSYEQYF.

This clone has only a few counts. This same CDR3 is encoded by further DNA sequences in the sample. The chain combines TRBV6-5 with TRBJ1-1; D is undetermined. Germline V lookup: CDR1 MNHEY, CDR2 SVGAGI. Trimming removed 2 bases from V and 4 bases from J, with 8 bases in between. This CDR3 is 13 amino acids long. The CDR3 sequence is CASSYGRGTEAFF. DNA for the CDR3: TGTGCCAGCAGTTACGGTCGGGGCACTGAAGCTTTCTTT.

This clone was recorded once. V usage is TRBV5-6 and J usage is TRBJ2-2, with D unresolved. Germline V CDR1 and CDR2: SGHDT, YYEEEE. There are 15 residues in the CDR3. Trimming took off 0 bases at V and 4 bases at J, with 10 bases between the two ends. CDR3 sequence: CASSLGALGTGELFF. The CDR3 nucleotides are TGTGCCAGCAGCTTGGGCGCCCTTGGCACCGGGGAGCTGTTTTTT. Together with reference TRBV5-6 and TRBJ2-2, the CDR3 gives the full variable domain: DAGVTQSPTHLIKTRGQQVTLRCSPKSGHDTVSWYQQALGQGPQFIFQYYEEEERQRGNFPDRFSGHQFPNYSSELNVNALLLGDSALYLCASSLGALGTGELFFGEGSRLTVL.

The rearrangement links TRBV10-3 to TRBJ2-5; 7 bases are a match to TRBD2. The V gene's germline CDR1 is ENHRY and CDR2 SYGVKD. J gave up 3 bases and V 10 bases, and 14 bases lay outside the gene matches. The CDR3 totals 15 residues. The DNA for the CDR3 is TGTGCCACCCAATCTGGGCGGGAGCGAAAAGAGACCCAGTACTTC. Translating it yields CATQSGRERKETQYF.

The rearrangement uses TRBV18 and TRBJ1-3; D remains unclear. CDR3 length equals 15 residues. Per the germline V gene, CDR1 is KGHSH and CDR2 is LQKENI. Trimming stripped 2 bases from V and 0 bases from J, with 8 bases between. The CDR3 spells CASSPGLNSGNTIYF. The CDR3 bases are TGTGCCAGCTCACCAGGACTTAACTCTGGAAACACCATATATTTT.

This clone was detected a few times. The rearrangement uses TRBV5-1 and TRBJ1-1, with D possibly being TRBD1 (6 bases). The CDR3 spans 14 residues. CDR1 SGHRS and CDR2 YFSETQ come from the germline V gene. V was trimmed by 4 bases and J by 3 bases, leaving 13 bases between them. CDR3 bases: TGCGCCAGCAGCCCCAAGGGGGTCGACACTGAAGCTTTCTTT. Its translation: CASSPKGVDTEAFF. The whole variable domain, remainder taken from reference TRBV5-1 and TRBJ1-1, is KAGVTQTPRYLIKTRGQQVTLSCSPISGHRSVSWYQQTPGQGLQFLFEYFSETQRNKGNFPGRFSGRQFSNSRSEMNVSTLELGDSALYLCASSPKGVDTEAFFGQGTRLTVV.

The chain joins TRBV4-1 to TRBJ2-2; D is perhaps TRBD2 (6 bases). Looked up from germline, CDR1 is MGHRA and CDR2 is YSYEKL. Trimming pared 3 bases from V and 3 bases from J, leaving 17 bases between. This CDR3 spans 17 amino acids. CDR3 sequence (DNA): TGCGCCAGCAGCCAGGCCCGGTTGGGGGGAGACACCGGGGAGCTGTTTTTT. This gives the protein CASSQARLGGDTGELFF.

The table lists this clone with a few counts. The chain couples TRBV11-2 to TRBJ1-2, with TRBD1 matching 10 bases. Per germline, CDR1 SGHAT and CDR2 FQNNGV. The CDR3 consists of 17 residues. The trim removed 5 bases at V and 2 bases at J, leaving 11 bases unmatched. The CDR3 here is CASSRDGTGAANYGYTF. In nucleotides, the CDR3 is TGTGCCAGCAGCCGTGACGGGACAGGGGCCGCAAACTATGGCTACACCTTC.

This clone has just a few counts. The chain links TRBV7-8 to TRBJ2-7, with 8 positions matching TRBD2. The CDR3 consists of 14 residues. The J segment lost 3 bases and the V segment lost 5 bases, leaving 6 bases of the junction unmatched. Looked up from germline, CDR1 is SGHVS and CDR2 is FQNEAQ. The CDR3 spells CASSQGTSYYEQYF. The CDR3 region has the DNA TGTGCCAGCAGCCAAGGGACTAGTTACTACGAGCAGTACTTC.

The gene calls are TRBV6-5 and TRBJ2-7, with D perhaps TRBD2 (6 bases). Germline assignment: CDR1 MNHEY and CDR2 SVGAGI. V lost 0 bases and J 2 bases, leaving 14 bases between the germline ends. The CDR3 runs 16 residues. The DNA for the CDR3 is TGTGCCAGCAGTTACTCGATCACGGGACTGGCCTACGAGCAGTACTTC. Translation gives CASSYSITGLAYEQYF.

The DNA for the CDR3 is TGTGCCAGCAGCTATCGGGGTCCAGCTAACTATGGCTACACCTTC. This sequence encodes CASSYRGPANYGYTF. V gene TRBV5-6 combines with J gene TRBJ1-2; D remains unclear. The CDR3 has 15 amino acids. Germline V lookup: CDR1 SGHDT, CDR2 YYEEEE. V lost 3 bases and J 0 bases, leaving 12 bases between the germline ends. The full variable domain, rest sourced from reference TRBV5-6 and TRBJ1-2, is DAGVTQSPTHLIKTRGQQVTLRCSPKSGHDTVSWYQQALGQGPQFIFQYYEEEERQRGNFPDRFSGHQFPNYSSELNVNALLLGDSALYLCASSYRGPANYGYTFGSGTRLTVV.

This clone was seen just once. The chain joins TRBV30 to TRBJ1-1, with TRBD1 as a possible D gene (5 bases). The CDR3 sequence is 11 residues long. With 0 bases removed from V and 8 bases from J, the gap between germline ends came to 7 bases. Germline lookup yields CDR1 GTSNPN and CDR2 SVGIG (reference sequence). DNA for the CDR3: TGTGCCTGGAGTGTGGGGCGGGAAGCTTTCTTT. Translating it yields CAWSVGREAFF. Looking up the rest from reference TRBV30 and TRBJ1-1 gives the full variable domain: SQTIHQWPATLVQPVGSPLSLECTVEGTSNPNLYWYRQAAGRGLQLLFYSVGIGQISSEVPQNLSASRPQDRQFILSSKKLLLSDSGFYLCAWSVGREAFFGQGTRLTVV.

The genes are TRBV29-1 and TRBJ2-1; D remains ambiguous. V was clipped by 4 bases and J by 9 bases, with 10 bases between them. The CDR3 length is 11 residues. The germline gives CDR1 SQVTM, CDR2 ANQGSEA. CDR3 in DNA: TGCAGCGTTGCCACGGTCGGTGAGCAGTTCTTC. It yields the protein CSVATVGEQFF.

This clone was found once. The chain links TRBV30 to TRBJ2-5, with D possibly being TRBD2 (5 bases). V dropped 2 bases and J dropped 7 bases, with 14 bases sitting between them. Per germline, CDR1 GTSNPN and CDR2 SVGIG (reference sequence). The CDR3 totals 13 residues. The CDR3 DNA sequence: TGTGCCTGGAGTAAGAACCCCGCGGGGACCCAGTACTTC. Translated, it gives CAWSKNPAGTQYF.

The chain joins TRBV30 to TRBJ1-1; D is possibly TRBD1 (6 bases). Germline CDR1 GTSNPN, CDR2 SVGIG (reference sequence). V lost 2 bases to trimming and J lost 0 bases, with 13 bases between them. This CDR3 is 15 amino acids long. The CDR3 protein is CAWSREGVLNTEAFF. CDR3 nucleotide sequence: TGTGCCTGGAGTCGGGAGGGGGTACTGAACACTGAAGCTTTCTTT.

V is TRBV5-4 and J is TRBJ2-5, with a weak D call TRBD1 (5 bases). The germline V gene encodes CDR1 SGHNT and CDR2 YYREEE (reference sequence). V shed 2 bases and J shed 3 bases, with 11 bases lying between them. CDR3 length: 14 residues. CDR3 sequence: CASSFSTVEETQYF. The DNA for the CDR3 is TGTGCCAGCAGCTTTTCGACAGTAGAAGAGACCCAGTACTTC.

The chain links TRBV6-1 to TRBJ1-4; weak D call: TRBD1 (5 bases). V lost 0 bases, J lost 12 bases, and 17 bases lay in between. The CDR3 consists of 15 residues. From germline, CDR1 is MNHNS and CDR2 SASEGT. CDR3 residues: CASSEAGTGFGELFF. CDR3 sequence (DNA): TGTGCCAGCAGTGAAGCTGGAACAGGCTTTGGGGAACTGTTTTTT.

The chain has TRBV5-4 and TRBJ1-1, with 9 bases lining up with TRBD1. The CDR3 consists of 17 residues. The V gene end was trimmed by 1 base and the J gene end by 2 bases; junction bases not matched to a gene: 9. CDR1 and CDR2 (germline): SGHNT, YYREEE (reference sequence). The CDR3 sequence is CASSLLQGTGPNTEAFF. The CDR3 nucleotides read TGTGCCAGCAGCTTGTTACAAGGGACAGGGCCCAACACTGAAGCTTTCTTT.